Described below is a single T cell receptor (beta chain) sequence and its context. At one of its ends the junction is not consistent with the germline gene, which may arise from a read error. The sample has other DNA sequences that encode this CDR3 too. The PCR ran on 60 Vbeta and 13 Jbeta primers. Clones were read by immunoSEQ multiplex PCR, and TCRdb kept only the in-frame ones, dropping some. The sample has 70,000 to 95,000 clones, 70% to 90% seen once. The sample comes from a study of cytomegalovirus exposure and HLA in healthy donors. CDR3 length: 18 amino acids. Germline-derived CDR1 and CDR2 are LNHDA and SQIVND (reference sequence).

This sequence originates from a man between 18 and 29 years old in good health and CMV-seronegative. The rearrangement joins TRBV19 to TRBJ1-1; 11 bases agree with TRBD1. Material: PBMCs. The CDR3 sequence: CASSTDPWTGGPNTEAFF. The CDR3 DNA reads as TGTGCCAGTAGTACGGATCCGTGGACAGGGGGCCCGAACACTGAAGCCTTCTTT. Full variable domain (missing parts from reference TRBV19 and TRBJ1-1): DGGITQSPKYLFRKEGQNVTLSCEQNLNHDAMYWYRQDPGQGLRLIYYSQIVNDFQKGDIAEGYSVSREKKESFPLTVTSAQKNPTAFYLCASSTDPWTGGPNTEAFFGQGTRLTVV.